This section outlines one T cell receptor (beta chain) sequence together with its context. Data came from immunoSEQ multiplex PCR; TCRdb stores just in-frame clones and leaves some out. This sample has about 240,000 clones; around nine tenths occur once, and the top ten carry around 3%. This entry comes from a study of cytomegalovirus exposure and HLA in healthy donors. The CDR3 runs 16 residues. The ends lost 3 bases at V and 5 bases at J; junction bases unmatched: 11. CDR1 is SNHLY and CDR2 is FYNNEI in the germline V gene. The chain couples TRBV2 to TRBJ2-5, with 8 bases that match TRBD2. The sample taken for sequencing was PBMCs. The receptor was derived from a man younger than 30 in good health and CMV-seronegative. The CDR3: CASSEEGLEFSETQYF. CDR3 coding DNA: TGTGCCAGCAGTGAGGAGGGACTAGAGTTTTCTGAGACCCAGTACTTC.